What follows describes a single T cell receptor (beta chain). The ends were cut back, 1 base at V and 3 bases at J, with 12 bases in the middle. Germline loops: CDR1 LNHDA, CDR2 SQIVND (reference sequence). CDR3 length: 15 residues. This sample is drawn from a study of blood T cell repertoires in COVID-19. The wider study: Acute and convalescent COVID-19 samples came from the United States, Italy and Spain. T cells, B-cell-depleted T cells, or PBMCs supplied cDNA or gDNA.

Per the study methods: Reference gene primer amplification gave estimated nucleated cell counts. The repertoire was sequenced with immunoSEQ multiplex PCR; TCRdb's copy has only in-frame clones and lacks some. The V and J calls and clone size are taken from that table; D and trimming were inferred from the DNA. The repertoire holds some 89,000 clones, about nine tenths seen once, with 1.7% in the top ten. This TCR came from a man aged 60-69 years with acute or convalescent COVID-19. The chain recombines TRBV19 with TRBJ1-1, with D uncertain. Material: peripheral blood. The CDR3 DNA reads TGTGCCAGTAGTATAGGGGTTCCGAGGGACACTGAAGCTTTCTTT. Encoded protein: CASSIGVPRDTEAFF.